This paragraph covers one TCR beta chain sequence. The CDR3 has 15 residues. Germline V gene lookup returns CDR1 SGHTA and CDR2 FQGNSA. V shed 5 bases and J shed 9 bases, with 20 bases lying between them. Profiling relied on immunoSEQ multiplex PCR, and the TCRdb table lists in-frame clones only, not all of them. The sample contains 450,000 to 550,000 clones, roughly nine tenths of which appear only once. This sample is part of a study of Ad26.COV2.S vaccination and SARS-CoV-2 variants. As to treatment: some 20 received Ad26.COV2.S at low or high dose, single or two shots; a few received placebo; per-sample allocation not given. All samples were drawn on day 63, counting from the first vaccine or placebo injection.

The clonotype originates from a person aged 18-65 years who received the Ad26.COV2.S COVID-19 vaccine or a placebo. This specimen consisted of peripheral blood, obtained in a trial of Ad26.COV2.S vaccine versus placebo. V and J are TRBV7-2 and TRBJ1-5; D is unresolved. CDR3 sequence: CASSPLSSQVRPQHF. CDR3 coding DNA: TGTGCCAGCAGCCCCTTATCTAGCCAGGTTAGGCCCCAGCATTTT.